This T cell receptor (beta chain) was identified in a study of blood T cell repertoires in COVID-19. Study context: The cDNA or gDNA used as material had been derived from T cells, B-cell-depleted T cells, or PBMCs.

As processed by the authors: For nucleated cells, counts were estimated from reference gene primer amplification. Sequencing used immunoSEQ multiplex PCR; TCRdb keeps in-frame clones, though not all of them. The V and J calls and clone size are taken from that table; D and trimming were inferred from the DNA. The data contain 140,000 to 150,000 clones, approximately 82% of them singletons. Trimming took 8 bases from V and 5 from J, leaving 10 bases between them. The length of the CDR3 is 13 residues. Sequencing input: peripheral blood. The clonotype originates from a human donor with acute or convalescent COVID-19. The donor label of this sample is uncertain. The V and J genes are TRBV12-3 or TRBV12-4 and TRBJ1-6; maybe TRBD1 (5 bases). CDR3 in DNA: TGTGCCAGCGCCGGGACTGATAATTCACCCCTCCACTTT. Protein sequence: CASAGTDNSPLHF.